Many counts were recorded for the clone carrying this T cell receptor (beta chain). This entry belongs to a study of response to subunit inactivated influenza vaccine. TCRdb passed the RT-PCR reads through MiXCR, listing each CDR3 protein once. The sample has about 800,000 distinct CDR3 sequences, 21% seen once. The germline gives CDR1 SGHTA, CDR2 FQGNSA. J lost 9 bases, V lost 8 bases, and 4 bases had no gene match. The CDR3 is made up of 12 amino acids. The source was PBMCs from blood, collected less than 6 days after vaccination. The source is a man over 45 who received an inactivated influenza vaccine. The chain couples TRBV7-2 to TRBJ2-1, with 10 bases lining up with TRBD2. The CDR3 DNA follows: TGTGCCAGCCGTTCTAGCGGGGGTGAGCAGTTCTTC. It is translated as CASRSSGGEQFF.